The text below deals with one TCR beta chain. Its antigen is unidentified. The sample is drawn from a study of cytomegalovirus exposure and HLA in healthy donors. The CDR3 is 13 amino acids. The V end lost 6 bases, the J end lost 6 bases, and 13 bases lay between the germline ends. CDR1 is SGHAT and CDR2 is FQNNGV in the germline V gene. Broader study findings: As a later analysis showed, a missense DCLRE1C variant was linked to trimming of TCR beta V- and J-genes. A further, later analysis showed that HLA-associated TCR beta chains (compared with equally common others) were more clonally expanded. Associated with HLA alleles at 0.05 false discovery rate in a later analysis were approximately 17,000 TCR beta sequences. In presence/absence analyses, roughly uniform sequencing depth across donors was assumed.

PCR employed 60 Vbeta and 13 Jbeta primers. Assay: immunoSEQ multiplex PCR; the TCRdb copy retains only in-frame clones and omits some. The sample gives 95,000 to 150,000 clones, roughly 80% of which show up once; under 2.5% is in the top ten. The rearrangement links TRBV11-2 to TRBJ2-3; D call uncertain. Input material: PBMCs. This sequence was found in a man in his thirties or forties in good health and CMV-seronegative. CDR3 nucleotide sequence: TGTGCCAGCAGGAGACTGGTATCCGATACGCAGTATTTT. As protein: CASRRLVSDTQYF.